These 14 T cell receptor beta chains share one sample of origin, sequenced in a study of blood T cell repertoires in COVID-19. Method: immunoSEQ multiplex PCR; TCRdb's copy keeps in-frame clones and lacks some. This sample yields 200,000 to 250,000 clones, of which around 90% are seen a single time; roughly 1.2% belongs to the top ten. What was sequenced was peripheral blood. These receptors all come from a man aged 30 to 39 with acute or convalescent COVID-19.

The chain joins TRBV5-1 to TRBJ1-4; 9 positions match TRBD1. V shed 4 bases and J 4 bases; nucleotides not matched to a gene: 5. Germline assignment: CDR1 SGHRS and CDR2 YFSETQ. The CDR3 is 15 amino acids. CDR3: CASSPDRGINEKLFF. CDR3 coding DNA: TGCGCCAGCAGCCCGGACAGGGGAATTAATGAAAAACTGTTTTTT.

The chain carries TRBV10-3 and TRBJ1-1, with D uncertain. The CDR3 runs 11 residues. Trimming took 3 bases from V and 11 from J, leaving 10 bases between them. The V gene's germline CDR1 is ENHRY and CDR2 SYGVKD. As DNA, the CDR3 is TGTGCCATCAGTGAACTCACGTTGGCTTTCTTT. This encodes CAISELTLAFF.

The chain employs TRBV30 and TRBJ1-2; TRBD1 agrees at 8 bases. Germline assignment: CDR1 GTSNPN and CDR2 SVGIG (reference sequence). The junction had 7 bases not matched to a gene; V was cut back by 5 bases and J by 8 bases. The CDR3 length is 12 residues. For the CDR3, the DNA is TGTGCCTGGGCCGGACAGGGCAAAGGCTACACCTTC. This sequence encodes CAWAGQGKGYTF. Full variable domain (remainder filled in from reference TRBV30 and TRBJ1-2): SQTIHQWPATLVQPVGSPLSLECTVEGTSNPNLYWYRQAAGRGLQLLFYSVGIGQISSEVPQNLSASRPQDRQFILSSKKLLLSDSGFYLCAWAGQGKGYTFGSGTRLTVV.

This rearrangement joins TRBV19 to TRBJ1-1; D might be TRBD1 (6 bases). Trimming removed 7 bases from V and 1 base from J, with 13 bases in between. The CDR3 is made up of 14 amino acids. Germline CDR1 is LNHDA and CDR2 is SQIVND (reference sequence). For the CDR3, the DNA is TGTGCCAGTATAGGGGACATAAGGAACACTGAAGCTTTCTTT. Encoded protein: CASIGDIRNTEAFF.

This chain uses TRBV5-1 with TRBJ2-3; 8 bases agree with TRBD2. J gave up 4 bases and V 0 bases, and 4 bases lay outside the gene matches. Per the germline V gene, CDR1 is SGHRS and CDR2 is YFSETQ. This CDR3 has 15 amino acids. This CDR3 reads CASSLGGGIADTQYF. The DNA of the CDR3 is TGCGCCAGCAGCTTGGGCGGGGGGATCGCAGATACGCAGTATTTT. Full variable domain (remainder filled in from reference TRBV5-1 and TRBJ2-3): KAGVTQTPRYLIKTRGQQVTLSCSPISGHRSVSWYQQTPGQGLQFLFEYFSETQRNKGNFPGRFSGRQFSNSRSEMNVSTLELGDSALYLCASSLGGGIADTQYFGPGTRLTVL.

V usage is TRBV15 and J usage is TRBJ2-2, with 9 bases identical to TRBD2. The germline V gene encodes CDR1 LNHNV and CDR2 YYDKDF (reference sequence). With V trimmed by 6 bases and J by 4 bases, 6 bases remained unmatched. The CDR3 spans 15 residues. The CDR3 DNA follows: TGTGCCACCAGGGCTAGCGGGACTATCACCGGGGAGCTGTTTTTT. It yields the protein CATRASGTITGELFF.

The CDR3, as DNA: TGTGCCAGCATTTACCGGGACAGTCCCTACGAGCAGTACTTC. It specifies CASIYRDSPYEQYF. This rearrangement joins TRBV28 to TRBJ2-7, with TRBD1 identical over 7 bases. The J segment lost 2 bases and the V segment lost 7 bases, leaving 8 bases of the junction unmatched. The CDR3 runs to 14 residues. Per germline, CDR1 MDHEN and CDR2 SYDVKM.

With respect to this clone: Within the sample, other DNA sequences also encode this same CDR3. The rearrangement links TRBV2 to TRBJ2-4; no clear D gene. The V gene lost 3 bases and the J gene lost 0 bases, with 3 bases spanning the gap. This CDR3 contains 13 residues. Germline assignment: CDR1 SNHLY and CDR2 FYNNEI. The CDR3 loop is CASSDLAKNIQYF. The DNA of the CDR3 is TGTGCCAGCAGTGATCTAGCCAAAAACATTCAGTACTTC.

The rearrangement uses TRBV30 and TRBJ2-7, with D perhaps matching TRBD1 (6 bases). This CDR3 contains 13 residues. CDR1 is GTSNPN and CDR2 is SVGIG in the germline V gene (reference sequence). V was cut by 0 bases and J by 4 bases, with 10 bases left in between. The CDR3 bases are TGTGCCTGGAGTGTGGACAGAGAATACGAGCAGTACTTC. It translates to CAWSVDREYEQYF. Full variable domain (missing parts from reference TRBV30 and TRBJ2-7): SQTIHQWPATLVQPVGSPLSLECTVEGTSNPNLYWYRQAAGRGLQLLFYSVGIGQISSEVPQNLSASRPQDRQFILSSKKLLLSDSGFYLCAWSVDREYEQYFGPGTRLTVT.

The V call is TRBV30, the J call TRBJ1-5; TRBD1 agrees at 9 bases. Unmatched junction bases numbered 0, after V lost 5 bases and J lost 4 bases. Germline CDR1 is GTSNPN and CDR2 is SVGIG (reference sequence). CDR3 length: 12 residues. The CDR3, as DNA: TGTGCCTGGGACAGGGGGAATCAGCCCCAGCATTTT. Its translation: CAWDRGNQPQHF.

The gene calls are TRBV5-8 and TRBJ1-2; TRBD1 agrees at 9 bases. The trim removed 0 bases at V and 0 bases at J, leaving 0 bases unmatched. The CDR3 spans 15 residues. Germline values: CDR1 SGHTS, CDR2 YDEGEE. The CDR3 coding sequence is TGTGCCAGCAGCTTGGGGGACAGGGCTAACTATGGCTACACCTTC. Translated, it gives CASSLGDRANYGYTF.

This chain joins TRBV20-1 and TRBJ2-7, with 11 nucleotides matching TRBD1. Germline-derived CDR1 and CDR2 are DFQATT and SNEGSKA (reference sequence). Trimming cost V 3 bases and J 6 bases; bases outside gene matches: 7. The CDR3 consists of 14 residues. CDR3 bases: TGCAGTGCTAGTCGTGGACAGGGGGCAGGCGAGCAGTACTTC. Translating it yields CSASRGQGAGEQYF.

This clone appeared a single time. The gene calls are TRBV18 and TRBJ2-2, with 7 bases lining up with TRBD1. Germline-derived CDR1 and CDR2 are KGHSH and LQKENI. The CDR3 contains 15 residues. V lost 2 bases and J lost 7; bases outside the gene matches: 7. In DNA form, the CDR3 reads TGTGCCAGCTCACCAGACAGGGTTGCGGTCGGGGAGCTGTTTTTT. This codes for CASSPDRVAVGELFF.

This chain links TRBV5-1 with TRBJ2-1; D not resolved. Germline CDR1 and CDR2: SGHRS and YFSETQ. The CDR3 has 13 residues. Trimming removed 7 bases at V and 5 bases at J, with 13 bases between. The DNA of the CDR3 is TGCGCCAGCCACCACGGAGCGAACAATGAGCAGTTCTTC. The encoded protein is CASHHGANNEQFF.